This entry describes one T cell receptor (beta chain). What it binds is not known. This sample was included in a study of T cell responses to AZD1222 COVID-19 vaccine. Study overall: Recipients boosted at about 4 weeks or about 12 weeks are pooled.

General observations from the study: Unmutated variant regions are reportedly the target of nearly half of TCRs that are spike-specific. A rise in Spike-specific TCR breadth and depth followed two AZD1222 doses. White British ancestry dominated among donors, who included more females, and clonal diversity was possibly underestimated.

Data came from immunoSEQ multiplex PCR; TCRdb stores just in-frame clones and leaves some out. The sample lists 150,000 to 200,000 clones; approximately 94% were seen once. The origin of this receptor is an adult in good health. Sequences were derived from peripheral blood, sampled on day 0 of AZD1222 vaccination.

CDR3 nucleotides: TGCGCCAGCAGCTTGGGGGGACACACAGATACGCAGTATTTT. Its protein product is CASSLGGHTDTQYF. The chain employs TRBV5-1 and TRBJ2-3; tentatively, D is TRBD1 (6 bases). Per the germline V gene, CDR1 is SGHRS and CDR2 is YFSETQ. The CDR3 is made up of 14 amino acids. V gave up 0 bases and J gave up 2 bases, with 7 bases separating them.